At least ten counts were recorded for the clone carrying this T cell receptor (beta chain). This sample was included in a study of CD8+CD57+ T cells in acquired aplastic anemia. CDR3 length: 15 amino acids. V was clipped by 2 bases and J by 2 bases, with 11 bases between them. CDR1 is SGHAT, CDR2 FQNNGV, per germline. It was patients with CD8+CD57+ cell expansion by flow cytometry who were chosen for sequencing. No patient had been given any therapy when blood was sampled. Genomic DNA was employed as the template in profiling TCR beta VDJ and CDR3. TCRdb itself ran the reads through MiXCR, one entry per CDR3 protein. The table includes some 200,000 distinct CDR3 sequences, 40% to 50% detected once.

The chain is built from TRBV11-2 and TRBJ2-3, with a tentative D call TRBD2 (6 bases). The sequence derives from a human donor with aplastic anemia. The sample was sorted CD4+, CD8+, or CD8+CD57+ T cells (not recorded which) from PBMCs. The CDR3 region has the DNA TGTGCCAGCAGCTTAAGGCGGGGTTACACAGATACGCAGTATTTT. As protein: CASSLRRGYTDTQYF.